The 12 T cell receptor beta chains in this list originate from one sample, sequenced in a study of T cells in Graves' hyperthyroidism and ophthalmopathy. RNA transcripts gave rise to amplified TCR beta CDR3 regions. The study used the HTBI primer set for a first-round RT-PCR of the TCR CDR3. From the multiplex PCR reads, TCRdb called clonotypes with MiXCR, one entry per CDR3 protein. The repertoire includes some 300,000 distinct CDR3 sequences, approximately 15% of them detected once, and roughly a third sits in the top ten. The sequenced sample was blood. The receptors come from a man aged 30-40 years with Graves' hyperthyroidism.

In this sample, this clonotype turned up many times. This chain's CDR3 is CASRGAGGFTEAFF. CDR3 coding DNA: TGTGCCAGCAGAGGGGCAGGGGGCTTCACTGAAGCTTTCTTT. J is TRBJ1-1 and V is TRBV28; TRBD1 matches 8 bases. Germline CDR1 is MDHEN and CDR2 is SYDVKM. The CDR3 sequence is 14 residues long. The V gene end was trimmed by 6 bases and the J gene end by 4 bases; junction bases not matched to a gene: 7.

This clonotype was picked up many times. The V call is TRBV2, the J call TRBJ1-3; a possible D gene is TRBD1 (5 bases). The V end was cut by 6 bases, the J end by 2 bases, with 11 bases between. The CDR3 is 14 amino acids. In germline, CDR1 is SNHLY, CDR2 FYNNEI. CDR3 protein: CASRWGGTGNTIYF. In nucleotides, the CDR3 is TGTGCCAGCAGGTGGGGGGGAACTGGAAACACCATATATTTT.

The chain combines TRBV12-3 or TRBV12-4 with TRBJ2-3; D possibly corresponds to TRBD1 (7 bases). CDR3 length: 14 amino acids. V dropped 6 bases and J dropped 0 bases, with 10 bases sitting between them. DNA for the CDR3: TGTGCCAGCAGGCAGGGGGGTAGCACAGATACGCAGTATTTT. This encodes CASRQGGSTDTQYF.

This clonotype was observed at least ten times. Here the CDR3 reads CASSPGRYEQYF. In DNA, the CDR3 is TGTGCCAGCAGCCCCGGTCGCTATGAGCAGTACTTC. The chain links TRBV6-1 to TRBJ2-7; D is undetermined. The CDR3 is made up of 12 amino acids. Trimming shortened V by 6 bases and J by 7 bases, and 13 bases separated the two germline ends. CDR1 and CDR2 from the germline V gene are MNHNS and SASEGT.

The chain uses TRBV7-9 and TRBJ2-2; a weak D match, TRBD2 (6 bases). The CDR3 is 18 residues long. Germline V gene lookup returns CDR1 SEHNR and CDR2 FQNEAQ (reference sequence). V lost 7 bases and J lost 0, with 21 bases in between. CDR3 nucleotides: TGTGCCAGCAACACGGGACTTCCCGAGCGCGCGAACACCGGGGAGCTGTTTTTT. Amino acids: CASNTGLPERANTGELFF.

This clonotype was picked up a small number of times. As DNA, the CDR3 is TGTGCCAGCAGTGAGGGCGCTAACAATGAGCAGTTCTTC. This gives the protein CASSEGANNEQFF. V and J are TRBV6-4 and TRBJ2-1; D remains ambiguous. The CDR3 length is 13 residues. With 3 bases removed from V and 5 bases from J, the gap between germline ends came to 8 bases. Per the germline V gene, CDR1 is MRHNA and CDR2 is SNTAGT.

The rearrangement links TRBV7-9 to TRBJ2-1; D gene ambiguous. Trimming removed 7 bases from V and 0 bases from J, with 22 bases in between. In germline, CDR1 is SEHNR, CDR2 FQNEAQ (reference sequence). The CDR3 consists of 18 residues. This CDR3 reads CASTTYSVRLRSYNEQFF. CDR3 bases: TGTGCCAGCACCACGTACAGCGTCAGGCTGCGCTCCTACAATGAGCAGTTCTTC. Combining the CDR3 with reference TRBV7-9 and TRBJ2-1 gives the whole variable domain DTGVSQNPRHKITKRGQNVTFRCDPISEHNRLYWYRQTLGQGPEFLTYFQNEAQLEKSRLLSDRFSAERPKGSFSTLEIQRTEQGDSAMYLCASTTYSVRLRSYNEQFFGPGTRLTVL.

This clonotype came up many times. The V and J genes are TRBV29-1 and TRBJ2-7; 7 positions match TRBD2. The junction had 9 bases not matched to a gene; V was cut back by 0 bases and J by 7 bases. The germline CDR1 and CDR2 sequences are SQVTM and ANQGSEA. This CDR3 comprises 14 residues. This chain's CDR3 is CSVEDGAGSGEQYF. The CDR3 coding sequence is TGCAGCGTTGAAGATGGAGCGGGAAGTGGTGAGCAGTACTTC.

In this sample, this clonotype turned up many times. The chain joins TRBV7-8 to TRBJ2-1, with a weak D call TRBD2 (5 bases). Germline values: CDR1 SGHVS, CDR2 FQNEAQ. The V gene lost 2 bases and the J gene lost 6 bases, with 11 bases spanning the gap. The length of the CDR3 is 14 residues. CDR3: CASSLLGGSNEQFF. The CDR3 nucleotides read TGTGCCAGCAGCTTACTGGGCGGGTCCAATGAGCAGTTCTTC.

This clonotype was seen more than once but under ten times. V usage is TRBV2 and J usage is TRBJ1-5; 7 nucleotides agree with TRBD1. The CDR3 sequence is 15 residues long. V lost 5 bases, J lost 2 bases, and 6 bases stayed unmatched. Per the germline V gene, CDR1 is SNHLY and CDR2 is FYNNEI. This CDR3 reads CASSRGRSGNQPQHF. DNA for the CDR3: TGTGCCAGCAGTAGGGGGCGAAGTGGCAATCAGCCCCAGCATTTT.

This clonotype was seen repeatedly, ten times or more. V is TRBV15 and J is TRBJ2-1; D unresolved. The CDR3 covers 15 residues. Germline values: CDR1 LNHNV, CDR2 YYDKDF (reference sequence). V lost 8 bases to trimming and J lost 0 bases, with 14 bases between them. CDR3 protein: CATDVDQSSYNEQFF. The CDR3 DNA sequence: TGTGCCACCGACGTAGACCAAAGCTCCTACAATGAGCAGTTCTTC.

This clonotype was recorded many times. The genes are TRBV3-1 and TRBJ1-1; D gene uncertain. The V end was cut by 3 bases, the J end by 8 bases, with 16 bases between. In germline, CDR1 is LGHDT, CDR2 YNNKEL (reference sequence). The CDR3 covers 14 residues. CDR3 sequence (DNA): TGTGCCAGCAGCCAGGGCAGCCTAGACGCCGAAGCTTTCTTT. It translates to CASSQGSLDAEAFF.